The clone carrying this T cell receptor beta chain was seen just once. The data were taken from a study of blood T cell repertoires in COVID-19. Study-level background: Nucleic acid was either cDNA or gDNA, and it came from T cells, B-cell-depleted T cells, or PBMCs.

The CDR3 spans 14 residues. Germline V CDR1 and CDR2: SQVTM, ANQGSEA. Trimming cost V 7 bases and J 3 bases; bases outside gene matches: 7. The data were produced by immunoSEQ multiplex PCR, yet TCRdb's version contains in-frame clones alone and is incomplete. The sample includes 20,000 to 25,000 clones, about nine tenths seen only once; the top ten take 25%. This sequence originates from a human donor with active COVID-19. The donor label of this sample is uncertain. This chain connects TRBV29-1 to TRBJ1-4; 8 bases align to TRBD1. Sequenced material: peripheral blood. CDR3 bases: TGCAGCGGTCACATACAGGGGGCTAATGAAAAACTGTTTTTT. As protein: CSGHIQGANEKLFF. The full variable domain, in which reference TRBV29-1 and TRBJ1-4 provide the parts outside the CDR3, is SAVISQKPSRDICQRGTSLTIQCQVDSQVTMMFWYRQQPGQSLTLIATANQGSEATYESGFVIDKFPISRPNLTFSTLTVSNMSPEDSSIYLCSGHIQGANEKLFFGSGTQLSVL.